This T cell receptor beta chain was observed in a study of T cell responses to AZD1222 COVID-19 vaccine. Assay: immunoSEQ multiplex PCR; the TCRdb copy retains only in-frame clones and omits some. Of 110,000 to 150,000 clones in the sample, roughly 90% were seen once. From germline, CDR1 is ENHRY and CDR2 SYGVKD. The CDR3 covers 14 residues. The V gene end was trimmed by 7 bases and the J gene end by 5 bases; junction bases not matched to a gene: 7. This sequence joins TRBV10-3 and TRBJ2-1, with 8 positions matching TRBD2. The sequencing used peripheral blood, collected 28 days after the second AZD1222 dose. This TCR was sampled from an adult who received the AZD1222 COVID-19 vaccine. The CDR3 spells CAIKRENPNNEQFF. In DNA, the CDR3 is TGTGCCATCAAGCGGGAGAATCCAAACAATGAGCAGTTCTTC.